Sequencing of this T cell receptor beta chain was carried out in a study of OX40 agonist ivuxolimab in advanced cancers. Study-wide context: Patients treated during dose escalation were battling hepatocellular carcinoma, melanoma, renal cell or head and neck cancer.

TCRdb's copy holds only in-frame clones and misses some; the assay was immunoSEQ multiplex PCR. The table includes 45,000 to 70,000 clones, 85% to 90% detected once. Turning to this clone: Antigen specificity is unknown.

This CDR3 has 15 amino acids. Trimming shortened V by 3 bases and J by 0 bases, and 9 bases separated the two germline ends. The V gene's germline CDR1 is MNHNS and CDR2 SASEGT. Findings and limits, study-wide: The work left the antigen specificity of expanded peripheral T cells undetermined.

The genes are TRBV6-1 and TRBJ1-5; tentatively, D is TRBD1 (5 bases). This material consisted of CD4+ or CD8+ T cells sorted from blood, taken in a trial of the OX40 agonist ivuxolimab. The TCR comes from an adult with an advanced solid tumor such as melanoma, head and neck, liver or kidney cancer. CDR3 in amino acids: CASSDQGNSNQPQHF. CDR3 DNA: TGTGCCAGCAGTGATCAGGGAAATAGCAATCAGCCCCAGCATTTT.